This T cell receptor (beta chain) emerged from a study of T cell clones after liver transplantation. The junction had 5 bases not matched to a gene; V was cut back by 6 bases and J by 0 bases. CDR1 is MNHNS and CDR2 is SASEGT in the germline V gene. The CDR3 is 14 residues long. Sequenced by immunoSEQ multiplex PCR; TCRdb stores in-frame clones only, minus some. This table has approximately 70,000 clones, around 84% appearing once. Sequencing was performed on CD4+ T cells from blood, taken 48 months after liver transplant. The clonotype was recovered from a human patient who received a liver transplant. The T cells may partly be graft donor cells. V is TRBV6-1 and J is TRBJ2-7; 7 bases agree with TRBD2. The chain's CDR3 is CASRGERDSYEQYF. The CDR3 coding sequence is TGTGCCAGCAGGGGCGAGCGGGACTCCTACGAGCAGTACTTC.